This T cell receptor beta chain was captured in a study of tumor and adjacent non-tumor tissue in lung cancer. About the research overall: Patients comprised 12 adenocarcinoma, a couple of squamous cell carcinoma and 1 small cell lung cancer.

This clonotype was seen a single time. Its antigen is currently unknown. A single base separates this from a much larger clone, so it may be a read error. The template was RNA from unsorted bulk tissue. Between August and November 2014, newly diagnosed, chemotherapy-naive lung cancer patients underwent thoracic surgery in China. Three rounds of nested PCR, following a modified ARM-PCR protocol, produced the TCRbeta library. MiXCR, applied by TCRdb to the multiplex PCR reads, yields one record per CDR3 protein. The data show about 110,000 distinct CDR3 sequences, with roughly 84% seen just once and around 21% held by the top ten. The study, taken as a whole, reports: Compared with tumor, normal lung showed significantly lower TCR diversity. Tumor repertoires had a smaller top 100 clone share than normal lung.

From germline, CDR1 is MDHEN and CDR2 SYDVKM. V was pared by 2 bases and J by 8 bases, with 19 bases between. The CDR3 totals 16 residues. Sequencing was carried out using lung tumor tissue. The clonotype was recovered from a man between 65 and 79 years old with non-small cell lung cancer. This sequence joins TRBV28 and TRBJ2-4, with TRBD1 as a possible D gene (6 bases). The CDR3 sequence is CASSLTQPGHGDIQYF. The CDR3, as DNA: TGTGCCAGCAGTTTAACCCAACCGGGACATGGGGACATTCAGTACTTC.